The subject of this entry is one T cell receptor beta chain. The antigen remains unidentified. The sample belongs to a study of cytomegalovirus exposure and HLA in healthy donors. Whole-study findings and limits: First-cohort TCR clusters tended to co-occur in the approximately 110 validation repertoires, a later analysis found. Cytomegalovirus status was reportedly diagnosed by the classifier with high sensitivity and specificity. The study listed about 150 cytomegalovirus-associated TCR beta chains.

Measured with immunoSEQ multiplex PCR; TCRdb has only the in-frame clones, and not every one. The sample has a few hundred thousand clones; almost 90% are singletons. The source of this sequence is a woman aged 18-29 years in good health and CMV-seronegative. What was sequenced was PBMCs.

The CDR3 reads CASSLWAEGKNTEAFF. The CDR3 nucleotides read TGTGCCAGCAGCTTATGGGCGGAGGGGAAGAACACTGAAGCTTTCTTT. J is TRBJ1-1 and V is TRBV13, with D maybe TRBD1 (5 bases). The germline V gene has CDR1 PRHDT and CDR2 FYEKMQ (reference sequence). Trimming removed 2 bases from V and 1 base from J, with 14 bases in between. CDR3 length: 16 amino acids.